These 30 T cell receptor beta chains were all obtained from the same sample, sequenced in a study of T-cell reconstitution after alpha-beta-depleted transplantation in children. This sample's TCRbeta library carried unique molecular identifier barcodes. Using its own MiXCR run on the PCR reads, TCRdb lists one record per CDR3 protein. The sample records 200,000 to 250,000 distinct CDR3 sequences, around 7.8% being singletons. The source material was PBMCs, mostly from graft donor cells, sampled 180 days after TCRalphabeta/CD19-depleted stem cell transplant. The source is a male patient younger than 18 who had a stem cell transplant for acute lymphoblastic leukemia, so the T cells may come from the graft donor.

The CDR3 sequence is CAGTGQASEQYF. The CDR3 nucleotides read TGTGCCGGGACAGGGCAGGCAAGCGAGCAGTACTTC. The rearrangement links TRBV12-3 or TRBV12-4 to TRBJ2-7; 9 nucleotides align to TRBD1. The CDR3 has 12 amino acids. Unmatched junction bases numbered 8, after V lost 11 bases and J lost 6 bases.

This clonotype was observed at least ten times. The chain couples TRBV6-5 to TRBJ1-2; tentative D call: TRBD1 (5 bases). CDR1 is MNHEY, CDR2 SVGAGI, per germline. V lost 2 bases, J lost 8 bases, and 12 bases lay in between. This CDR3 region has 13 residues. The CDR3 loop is CASSYARVGGYTF. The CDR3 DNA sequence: TGTGCCAGCAGTTACGCCAGGGTGGGCGGCTACACCTTC.

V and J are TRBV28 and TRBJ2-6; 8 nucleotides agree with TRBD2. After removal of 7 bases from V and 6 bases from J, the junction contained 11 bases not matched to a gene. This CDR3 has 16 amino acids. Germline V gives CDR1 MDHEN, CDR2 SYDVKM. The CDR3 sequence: CASINREGAAANVLTF. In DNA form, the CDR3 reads TGTGCCAGCATAAACCGGGAGGGAGCTGCGGCCAACGTCCTGACTTTC.

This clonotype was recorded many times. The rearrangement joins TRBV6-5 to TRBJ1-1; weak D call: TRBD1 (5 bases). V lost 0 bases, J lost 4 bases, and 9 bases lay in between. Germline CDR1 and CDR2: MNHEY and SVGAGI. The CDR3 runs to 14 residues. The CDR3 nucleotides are TGTGCCAGCAGTTACTCGACCGGGGGCACTGAAGCTTTCTTT. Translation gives CASSYSTGGTEAFF.

The CDR3 loop reads CARLKGGPNQPQHF. CDR3 bases: TGCGCCAGGCTTAAAGGGGGCCCGAATCAGCCCCAGCATTTT. This chain links TRBV10-1 with TRBJ1-5; TRBD1 matches at 7 bases. CDR3 size: 14 residues. V shed 9 bases and J 4 bases; nucleotides not matched to a gene: 9. Germline V gives CDR1 WNHNN, CDR2 SYGVQD (reference sequence).

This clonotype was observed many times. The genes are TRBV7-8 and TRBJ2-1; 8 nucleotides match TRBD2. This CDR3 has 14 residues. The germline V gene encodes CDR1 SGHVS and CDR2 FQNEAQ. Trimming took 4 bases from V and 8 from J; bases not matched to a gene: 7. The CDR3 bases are TGTGCCAGCAGCTCCGGGACTAGACGGGATGAGCAGTTCTTC. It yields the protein CASSSGTRRDEQFF.

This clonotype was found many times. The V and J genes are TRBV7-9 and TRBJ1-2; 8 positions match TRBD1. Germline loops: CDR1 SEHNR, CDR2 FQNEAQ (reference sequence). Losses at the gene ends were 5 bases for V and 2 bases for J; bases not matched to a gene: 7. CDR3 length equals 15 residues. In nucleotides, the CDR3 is TGTGCCAGCAGCCTCCCAGGGGGCGCGAACTATGGCTACACCTTC. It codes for CASSLPGGANYGYTF.

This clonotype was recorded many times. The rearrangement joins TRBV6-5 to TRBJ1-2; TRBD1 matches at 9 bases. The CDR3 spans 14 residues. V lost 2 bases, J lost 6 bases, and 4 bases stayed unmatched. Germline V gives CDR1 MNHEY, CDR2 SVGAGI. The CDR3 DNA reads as TGTGCCAGCAGTTACGCCGGGACAGGGAATGGCTACACCTTC. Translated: CASSYAGTGNGYTF.

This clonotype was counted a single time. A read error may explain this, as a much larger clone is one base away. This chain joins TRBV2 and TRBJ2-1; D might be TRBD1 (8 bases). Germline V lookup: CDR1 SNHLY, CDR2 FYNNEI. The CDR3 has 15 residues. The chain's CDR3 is CACSERGRTGGTQFF. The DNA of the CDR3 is TGTGCCTGCAGTGAGCGGGGTAGAACAGGGGGAACTCAGTTCTTC.

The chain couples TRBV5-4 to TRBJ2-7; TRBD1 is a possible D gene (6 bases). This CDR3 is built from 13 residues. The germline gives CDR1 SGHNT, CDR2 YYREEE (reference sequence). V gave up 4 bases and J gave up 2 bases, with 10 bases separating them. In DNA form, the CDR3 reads TGTGCCAGCAGCACAGGGACAACCTACGAGCAGTACTTC. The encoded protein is CASSTGTTYEQYF.

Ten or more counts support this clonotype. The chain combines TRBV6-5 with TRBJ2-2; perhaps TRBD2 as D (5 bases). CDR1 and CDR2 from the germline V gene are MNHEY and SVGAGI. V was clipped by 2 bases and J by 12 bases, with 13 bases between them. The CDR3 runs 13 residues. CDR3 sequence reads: CASSYDPGVKLFF. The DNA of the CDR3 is TGTGCCAGCAGTTACGACCCCGGGGTGAAGCTGTTTTTT.

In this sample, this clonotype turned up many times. DNA of the CDR3: TGTGCCAGCAGTACTTGGGGGGGCGCGGGATTAGCCCTTGGTGAGCAGTTCTTC. Its protein product is CASSTWGGAGLALGEQFF. The chain has TRBV28 and TRBJ2-1; D possibly corresponds to TRBD2 (7 bases). Trimming took off 5 bases at V and 9 bases at J, with 29 bases between the two ends. The CDR3 is 18 amino acids. CDR1 is MDHEN and CDR2 is SYDVKM in the germline V gene.

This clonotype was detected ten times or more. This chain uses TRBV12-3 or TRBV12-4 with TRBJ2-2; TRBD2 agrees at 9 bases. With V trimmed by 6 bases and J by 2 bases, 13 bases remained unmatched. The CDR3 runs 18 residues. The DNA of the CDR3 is TGTGCCAGCAGAAAGCGGGGGGCCAGCTTAACTAACACCGGGGAGCTGTTTTTT. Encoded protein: CASRKRGASLTNTGELFF.

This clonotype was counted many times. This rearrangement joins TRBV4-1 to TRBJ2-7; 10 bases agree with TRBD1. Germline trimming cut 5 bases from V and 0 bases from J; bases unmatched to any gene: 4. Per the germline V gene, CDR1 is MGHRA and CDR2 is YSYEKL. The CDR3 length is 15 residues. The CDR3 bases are TGCGCCAGCAGCGCCCGGGACAGGGGCTCCTACGAGCAGTACTTC. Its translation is CASSARDRGSYEQYF.

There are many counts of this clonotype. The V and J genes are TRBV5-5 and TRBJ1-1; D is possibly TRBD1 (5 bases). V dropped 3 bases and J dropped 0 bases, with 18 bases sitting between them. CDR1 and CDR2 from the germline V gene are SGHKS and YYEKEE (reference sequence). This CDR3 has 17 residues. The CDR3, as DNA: TGTGCCAGCAGCTCATGGGGCCGACTAATCATGAACACTGAAGCTTTCTTT. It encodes CASSSWGRLIMNTEAFF.

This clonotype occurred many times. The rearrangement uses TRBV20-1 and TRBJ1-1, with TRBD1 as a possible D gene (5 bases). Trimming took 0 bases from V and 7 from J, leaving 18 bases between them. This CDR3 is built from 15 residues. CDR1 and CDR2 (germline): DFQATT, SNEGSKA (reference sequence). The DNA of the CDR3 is TGCAGTGCTAGAGATCCCCTCGGCAGGGATGGTGAAGCTTTCTTT. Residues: CSARDPLGRDGEAFF.

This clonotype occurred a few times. The DNA of the CDR3 is TGTGCCAGCAGCCCTAGACAGGGTGTAGCGGGGGGGCCCTACGAGCAGTACTTC. Translating gives CASSPRQGVAGGPYEQYF. The V gene is TRBV11-2, the J gene TRBJ2-7; 11 nucleotides line up with TRBD2. From germline, CDR1 is SGHAT and CDR2 FQNNGV. With 5 bases clipped from V and 2 bases from J, the junction kept 14 bases outside the gene matches. The length of the CDR3 is 18 residues. The whole variable domain, remainder taken from reference TRBV11-2 and TRBJ2-7, is EAGVAQSPRYKIIEKRQSVAFWCNPISGHATLYWYQQILGQGPKLLIQFQNNGVVDDSQLPKDRFSAERLKGVDSTLKIQPAKLEDSAVYLCASSPRQGVAGGPYEQYFGPGTRLTVT.

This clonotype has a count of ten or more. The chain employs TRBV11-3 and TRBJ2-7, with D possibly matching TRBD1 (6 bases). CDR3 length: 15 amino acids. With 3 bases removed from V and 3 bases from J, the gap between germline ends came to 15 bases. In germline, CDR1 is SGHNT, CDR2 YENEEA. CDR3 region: CASSLGAQGVYEQYF. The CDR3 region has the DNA TGTGCCAGCAGCTTGGGGGCACAGGGTGTCTACGAGCAGTACTTC.

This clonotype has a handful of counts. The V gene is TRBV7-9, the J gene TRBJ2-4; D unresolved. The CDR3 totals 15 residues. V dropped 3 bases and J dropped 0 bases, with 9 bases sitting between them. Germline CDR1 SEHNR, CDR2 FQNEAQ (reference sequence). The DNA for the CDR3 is TGTGCCAGCAGCTTCCCCATTGAAGCCAAAAACATTCAGTACTTC. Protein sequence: CASSFPIEAKNIQYF.

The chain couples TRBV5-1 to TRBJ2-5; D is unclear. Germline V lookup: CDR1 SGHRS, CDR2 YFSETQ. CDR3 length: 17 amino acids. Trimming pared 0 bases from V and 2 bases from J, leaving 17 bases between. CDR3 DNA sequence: TGCGCCAGCAGCTTGGCCGTCGGCCGCCTCCTTCAAGAGACCCAGTACTTC. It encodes CASSLAVGRLLQETQYF.

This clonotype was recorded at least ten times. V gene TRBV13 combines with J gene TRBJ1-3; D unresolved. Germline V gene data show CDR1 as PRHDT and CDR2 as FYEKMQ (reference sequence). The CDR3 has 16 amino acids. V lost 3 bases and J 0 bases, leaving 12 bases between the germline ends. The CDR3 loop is CASSLGPPNSGNTIYF. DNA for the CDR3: TGTGCCAGCAGCTTGGGCCCCCCCAACTCTGGAAACACCATATATTTT.

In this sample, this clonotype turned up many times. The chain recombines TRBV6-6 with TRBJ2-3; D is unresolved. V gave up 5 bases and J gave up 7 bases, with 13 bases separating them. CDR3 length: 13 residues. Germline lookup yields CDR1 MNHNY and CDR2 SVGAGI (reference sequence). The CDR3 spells CASSRRQPNTQYF. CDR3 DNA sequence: TGTGCCAGCAGTCGACGGCAGCCTAATACGCAGTATTTT.

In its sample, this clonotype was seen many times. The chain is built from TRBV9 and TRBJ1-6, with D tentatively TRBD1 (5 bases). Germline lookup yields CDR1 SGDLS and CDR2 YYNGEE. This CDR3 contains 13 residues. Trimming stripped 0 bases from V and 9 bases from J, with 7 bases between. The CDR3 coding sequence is TGTGCCAGCAGCGTAGATCAGGGTTCACCCCTCCACTTT. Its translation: CASSVDQGSPLHF.

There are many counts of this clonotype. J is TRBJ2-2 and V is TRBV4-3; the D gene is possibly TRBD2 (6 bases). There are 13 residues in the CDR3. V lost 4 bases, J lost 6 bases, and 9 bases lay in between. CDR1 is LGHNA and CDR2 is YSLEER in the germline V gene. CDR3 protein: CASSLTSSGELFF. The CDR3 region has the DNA TGCGCCAGCAGCCTTACTAGCTCCGGGGAGCTGTTTTTT.

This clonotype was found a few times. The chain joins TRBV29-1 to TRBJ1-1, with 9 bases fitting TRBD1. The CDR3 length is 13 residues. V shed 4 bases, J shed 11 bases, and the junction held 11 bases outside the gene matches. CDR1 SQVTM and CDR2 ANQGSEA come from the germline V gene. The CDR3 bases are TGCAGCGTTGGGGGGACAGGGTTAAAACTGGCTTTCTTT. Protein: CSVGGTGLKLAFF.

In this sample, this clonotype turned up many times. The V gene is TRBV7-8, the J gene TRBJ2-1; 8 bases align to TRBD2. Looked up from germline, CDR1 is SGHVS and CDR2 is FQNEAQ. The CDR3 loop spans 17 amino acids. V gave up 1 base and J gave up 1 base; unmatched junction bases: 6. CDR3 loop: CASSLVDAGGSYNEQFF. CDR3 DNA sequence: TGTGCCAGCAGCTTAGTAGATGCGGGGGGTTCCTACAATGAGCAGTTCTTC.

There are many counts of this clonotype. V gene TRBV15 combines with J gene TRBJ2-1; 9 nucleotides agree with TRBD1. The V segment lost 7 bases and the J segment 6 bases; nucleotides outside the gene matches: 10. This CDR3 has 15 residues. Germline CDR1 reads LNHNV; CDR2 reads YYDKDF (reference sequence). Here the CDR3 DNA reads TGTGCCACCAACCTGCCGGGACAGGGAGGCAATGAGCAGTTCTTC. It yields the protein CATNLPGQGGNEQFF.

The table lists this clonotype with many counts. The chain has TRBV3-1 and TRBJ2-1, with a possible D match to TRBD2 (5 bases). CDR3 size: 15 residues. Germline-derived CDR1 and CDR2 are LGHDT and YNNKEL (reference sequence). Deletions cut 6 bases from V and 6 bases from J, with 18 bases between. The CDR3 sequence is CASRWTGSGSNEQFF. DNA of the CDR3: TGTGCCAGCAGATGGACTGGATCAGGTAGCAATGAGCAGTTCTTC.

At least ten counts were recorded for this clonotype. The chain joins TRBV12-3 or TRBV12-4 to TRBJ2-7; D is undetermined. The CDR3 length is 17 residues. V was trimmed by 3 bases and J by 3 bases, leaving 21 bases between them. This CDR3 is CASSFRISGSGIYEQYF. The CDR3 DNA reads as TGTGCCAGCAGTTTCCGTATAAGTGGGTCTGGGATCTACGAGCAGTACTTC.

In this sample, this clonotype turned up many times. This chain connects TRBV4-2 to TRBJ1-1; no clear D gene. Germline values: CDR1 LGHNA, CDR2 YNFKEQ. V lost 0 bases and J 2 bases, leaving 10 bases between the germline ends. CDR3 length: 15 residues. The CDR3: CASSQDMDPNTEAFF. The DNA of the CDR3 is TGTGCCAGCAGCCAAGATATGGACCCTAACACTGAAGCTTTCTTT.